Below are 31 T cell receptor beta chains sequenced from a single sample in a study of vaccination and CD4 T cells after COVID-19. Treatment described: approximately nine-day PBMC culture with coronavirus spike peptide pools or control peptides (ViraFEST assay). Their cognate antigens are unknown. Cultured CD4+ T cell DNA was sequenced using the Oncomine TCR Beta short-read assay. TCRdb recomputed calls from the PCR reads with MiXCR, one row per CDR3 protein. The top ten clones hold roughly 3.7% of a sample with some 16,000 distinct CDR3 sequences, approximately 50% of them seen once. The specimen was CD4+ T cells from blood, cultured in vitro, collected before SARS-CoV-2 vaccination. Receptors were obtained from a human donor who had recovered from COVID-19.

This rearrangement joins TRBV27 to TRBJ2-7; 7 bases match TRBD1. J gave up 1 base and V 4 bases, and 4 bases lay outside the gene matches. Germline V gives CDR1 MNHEY, CDR2 SMNVEV (reference sequence). The CDR3 runs to 14 residues. CDR3 in amino acids: CASSSPGQSYEQYF. The CDR3 DNA follows: TGTGCCAGCAGTTCCCCGGGACAGTCCTACGAGCAGTACTTC.

The chain employs TRBV2 and TRBJ2-6; TRBD1 aligns across 12 bases. The CDR3 runs to 17 residues. Per germline, CDR1 SNHLY and CDR2 FYNNEI. The V segment lost 6 bases and the J segment 4 bases; nucleotides outside the gene matches: 7. The CDR3 DNA follows: TGTGCCAGCAGCACGGGACAGGGGGCCGGAGGGGCCAACGTCCTGACTTTC. It is translated as CASSTGQGAGGANVLTF.

This clonotype was observed a handful of times. The V gene is TRBV2, the J gene TRBJ1-1; the match to TRBD1 covers 8 bases. Per the germline V gene, CDR1 is SNHLY and CDR2 is FYNNEI. The V gene end was trimmed by 5 bases and the J gene end by 1 base; junction bases not matched to a gene: 6. The CDR3 sequence is 15 residues long. DNA of the CDR3: TGTGCCAGCAGTAGTAGACAGGGGAAGAACACTGAAGCTTTCTTT. Amino acids: CASSSRQGKNTEAFF. Complete variable domain (other parts from reference TRBV2 and TRBJ1-1): EPEVTQTPSHQVTQMGQEVILRCVPISNHLYFYWYRQILGQKVEFLVSFYNNEISEKSEIFDDQFSVERPDGSNFTLKIRSTKLEDSAMYFCASSSRQGKNTEAFFGQGTRLTVV.

The chain carries TRBV19 and TRBJ1-5; 8 bases line up with TRBD1. The V gene's germline CDR1 is LNHDA and CDR2 SQIVND (reference sequence). V dropped 7 bases and J dropped 2; count of bases not matched to a gene: 7. The CDR3 runs 15 residues. The CDR3 nucleotides are TGTGCCAGTAACCCGACAGGGGATCGCAATCAGCCCCAGCATTTT. Protein product: CASNPTGDRNQPQHF.

V gene TRBV28 combines with J gene TRBJ2-7, with a tentative D call TRBD1 (6 bases). Trimming pared 4 bases from V and 1 base from J, leaving 14 bases between. CDR3 length equals 15 residues. The V gene's germline CDR1 is MDHEN and CDR2 SYDVKM. CDR3 loop: CASSSPQGLSYEQYF. The DNA for the CDR3 is TGTGCCAGCAGTTCCCCTCAGGGGCTATCCTACGAGCAGTACTTC.

V is TRBV19 and J is TRBJ2-5; tentative D call: TRBD2 (5 bases). Germline V CDR1 and CDR2: LNHDA, SQIVND (reference sequence). The CDR3 consists of 16 residues. Trimming took 1 base from V and 0 from J, leaving 12 bases between them. The CDR3, as DNA: TGTGCCAGTAGTATAGGGGCGGGTGGCTACCAAGAGACCCAGTACTTC. It codes for CASSIGAGGYQETQYF.

The chain is built from TRBV30 and TRBJ1-2; D gene uncertain. Trimming left V 2 bases short and J 7 bases short, with 11 bases between. Per germline, CDR1 GTSNPN and CDR2 SVGIG (reference sequence). The length of the CDR3 is 12 residues. The CDR3 nucleotides read TGTGCCTGGAGTAGGATTTCTAGTGGCTACACCTTC. Translating it yields CAWSRISSGYTF.

The chain carries TRBV27 and TRBJ1-5; D perhaps matches TRBD1 (6 bases). Trimming cost V 3 bases and J 2 bases, with 11 bases left between them. CDR1 is MNHEY, CDR2 SMNVEV, per germline (reference sequence). This CDR3 has 15 amino acids. The CDR3 sequence is CASSFSGGGNQPQHF. The CDR3 region has the DNA TGTGCCAGCAGTTTTTCCGGGGGCGGCAATCAGCCCCAGCATTTT.

This chain connects TRBV20-1 to TRBJ2-5; TRBD1 aligns across 9 bases. This CDR3 has 13 amino acids. Germline V gene data show CDR1 as DFQATT and CDR2 as SNEGSKA (reference sequence). The V segment lost 7 bases and the J segment 2 bases; nucleotides outside the gene matches: 5. CDR3 protein: CSGAGTGQETQYF. Written as DNA, the CDR3 is TGCAGTGGCGCCGGGACAGGGCAAGAGACCCAGTACTTC.

J is TRBJ1-5 and V is TRBV20-1, with D hard to call. This CDR3 contains 14 residues. Looked up from germline, CDR1 is DFQATT and CDR2 is SNEGSKA (reference sequence). The V and J ends lost 0 bases and 5 bases respectively, with 11 bases between them. CDR3 sequence reads: CSARDAQRDQPQHF. CDR3 DNA: TGCAGTGCTAGAGATGCCCAACGGGATCAGCCCCAGCATTTT.

In its sample, this clonotype was seen a few times. The chain combines TRBV10-3 with TRBJ1-2; D ambiguous. Trimming removed 3 bases at V and 4 bases at J, with 9 bases between. The CDR3 sequence is 13 residues long. Germline CDR1 ENHRY, CDR2 SYGVKD. CDR3 sequence: CAISERVPYGYTF. The DNA for the CDR3 is TGTGCCATCAGTGAACGGGTTCCCTATGGCTACACCTTC.

V and J are TRBV6-2 or TRBV6-3 and TRBJ2-2, with D uncertain. The CDR3 runs to 12 residues. Per the germline V gene, CDR1 is MNHEY and CDR2 is SVGEGT. V lost 4 bases and J 3 bases, leaving 3 bases between the germline ends. The CDR3 bases are TGTGCCAGCAGTTCATACACCGGGGAGCTGTTTTTT. It encodes CASSSYTGELFF.

The rearrangement uses TRBV10-3 and TRBJ1-1; D gene uncertain. The ends were cut back, 9 bases at V and 6 bases at J, with 17 bases in the middle. The CDR3 consists of 13 residues. Germline V gene sequence: CDR1 ENHRY, CDR2 SYGVKD. The CDR3 protein is CAMTRASDAEAFF. The DNA of the CDR3 is TGTGCCATGACAAGGGCGAGCGACGCTGAAGCTTTCTTT.

A few counts support this clonotype. The chain employs TRBV7-8 and TRBJ1-1, with 7 bases matching TRBD1. CDR1 SGHVS and CDR2 FQNEAQ come from the germline V gene. The CDR3 loop spans 11 amino acids. The V and J ends lost 4 bases and 10 bases, in that order; junction bases with no gene match: 3. DNA for the CDR3: TGTGCCAGCAGCTATACAGGGGTAGCTTTCTTT. This codes for CASSYTGVAFF.

The chain couples TRBV11-1 to TRBJ2-3, with 8 bases aligning to TRBD1. Germline CDR1 is SGHAT and CDR2 is FQDESV (reference sequence). This CDR3 comprises 16 residues. J was trimmed by 0 bases and V by 3 bases; bases with no gene match: 5. In nucleotides, the CDR3 is TGTGCCAGCAGCTTGACAGGGGACGAGAGCACAGATACGCAGTATTTT. This translates into CASSLTGDESTDTQYF.

This clonotype has a handful of counts. This chain uses TRBV6-5 with TRBJ2-1; D is unclear. The CDR3 loop spans 15 amino acids. CDR1 and CDR2 from the germline V gene are MNHEY and SVGAGI. The ends were cut back, 3 bases at V and 6 bases at J, with 15 bases in the middle. The CDR3 protein is CASSYSGERSNEQFF. The CDR3 DNA sequence: TGTGCCAGCAGTTATTCTGGGGAAAGGTCCAATGAGCAGTTCTTC.

The CDR3 bases are TGCGCCAGCAGTGAGCGATACGAGCAGTACTTC. Its protein is CASSERYEQYF. The chain carries TRBV10-1 and TRBJ2-7; D is ambiguous. Germline lookup yields CDR1 WNHNN and CDR2 SYGVQD (reference sequence). V lost 2 bases and J 4 bases, leaving 3 bases between the germline ends. The CDR3 contains 11 residues.

The chain carries TRBV30 and TRBJ2-7; D may correspond to TRBD1 or TRBD2 (5 bases each). V was trimmed by 5 bases and J by 0 bases, leaving 5 bases between them. The CDR3 has 11 amino acids. Germline V CDR1 and CDR2: GTSNPN, SVGIG (reference sequence). This chain's CDR3 is CAWGTSYEQYF. The DNA of the CDR3 is TGTGCCTGGGGGACCTCCTACGAGCAGTACTTC.

This clonotype has only a few counts. V usage is TRBV5-1 and J usage is TRBJ1-2, with 9 nucleotides matching TRBD1. The ends lost 4 bases at V and 5 bases at J; junction bases unmatched: 6. This CDR3 is 14 amino acids long. From germline, CDR1 is SGHRS and CDR2 YFSETQ. The CDR3 reads CASSREGQGYGYTF. The DNA for the CDR3 is TGCGCCAGCAGCCGTGAGGGACAGGGATATGGCTACACCTTC.

The chain carries TRBV20-1 and TRBJ1-5; the match to TRBD1 covers 8 bases. With V trimmed by 3 bases and J by 7 bases, 11 bases remained unmatched. The CDR3 is 15 residues long. Looked up from germline, CDR1 is DFQATT and CDR2 is SNEGSKA (reference sequence). CDR3 bases: TGCAGTGCTAGGGTCAGGGGGCGCTCGGAGCAGCCCCAGCATTTT. Protein product: CSARVRGRSEQPQHF.

The rearrangement uses TRBV19 and TRBJ1-1, with TRBD1 matching 7 bases. CDR1 is LNHDA, CDR2 SQIVND, per germline (reference sequence). The CDR3 extends over 19 amino acids. Trimming at V came to 3 bases and at J to 0 bases, leaving 16 bases not matched to a gene. The CDR3 DNA reads as TGTGCCAGTAGTATTCCCCCGGTCAGGGGGACGGCAGTGAACACTGAAGCTTTCTTT. Amino acids: CASSIPPVRGTAVNTEAFF.

The rearrangement joins TRBV10-3 to TRBJ1-5; TRBD1 agrees at 7 bases. J was trimmed by 6 bases and V by 10 bases; bases with no gene match: 6. Germline V gene data show CDR1 as ENHRY and CDR2 as SYGVKD. The CDR3 is 12 residues long. The CDR3 sequence is CATGTESQPQHF. Written as DNA, the CDR3 is TGTGCCACCGGGACAGAGAGTCAGCCCCAGCATTTT.

This clonotype was observed a handful of times. The rearrangement links TRBV20-1 to TRBJ2-3; 11 bases align to TRBD2. Germline V CDR1 and CDR2: DFQATT, SNEGSKA (reference sequence). J was trimmed by 1 base and V by 6 bases; bases with no gene match: 6. The CDR3 covers 15 residues. The CDR3 region has the DNA TGCAGTGCCTCATTACTAGCGGGGGGCACAGATACGCAGTATTTT. Protein sequence: CSASLLAGGTDTQYF.

This clonotype has more than one count but fewer than ten. This chain links TRBV6-2 or TRBV6-3 with TRBJ1-2; D not resolved. The V and J ends lost 6 bases and 1 base respectively, with 9 bases between them. The CDR3 consists of 13 residues. Germline V lookup: CDR1 MNHEY, CDR2 SVGEGT. Here the CDR3 reads CASRVDGNYGYTF. In nucleotides, the CDR3 is TGTGCCAGCAGGGTGGACGGTAACTATGGCTACACCTTC.

This clonotype was observed a few times. The chain carries TRBV12-3 or TRBV12-4 and TRBJ2-3; 7 positions agree with TRBD2. Trimming removed 0 bases from V and 0 bases from J; junction bases left unmatched: 0. CDR3 length equals 15 residues. The CDR3 DNA sequence: TGTGCCAGCAGTTTAGCCGGGGGGAGCACAGATACGCAGTATTTT. This translates into CASSLAGGSTDTQYF.

This rearrangement joins TRBV7-9 to TRBJ2-5, with no clear D. Germline values: CDR1 SEHNR, CDR2 FQNEAQ (reference sequence). The CDR3 is 16 residues long. Trimming cost V 5 bases and J 2 bases, with 18 bases left between them. CDR3 DNA: TGTGCCAGCAGCCCGGCCGGTCCTGTTCGGCAAGAGACCCAGTACTTC. This translates into CASSPAGPVRQETQYF. Full variable domain (outside the CDR3, taken from reference TRBV7-9 and TRBJ2-5): DTGVSQNPRHKITKRGQNVTFRCDPISEHNRLYWYRQTLGQGPEFLTYFQNEAQLEKSRLLSDRFSAERPKGSFSTLEIQRTEQGDSAMYLCASSPAGPVRQETQYFGPGTRLLVL.

This clonotype was seen a few times. The genes are TRBV7-2 and TRBJ2-7; the match to TRBD2 covers 10 bases. In germline, CDR1 is SGHTA, CDR2 FQGNSA. The CDR3 loop spans 15 amino acids. Trimming removed 6 bases from V and 4 bases from J; junction bases left unmatched: 9. DNA for the CDR3: TGTGCCAGCAGTCCTGAAGCGGGAGGGCCGTACGAGCAGTACTTC. This encodes CASSPEAGGPYEQYF.

This rearrangement joins TRBV6-1 to TRBJ2-7; D is undetermined. Trimming pared 8 bases from V and 0 bases from J, leaving 8 bases between. The V gene's germline CDR1 is MNHNS and CDR2 SASEGT. This CDR3 contains 12 residues. The CDR3 nucleotides read TGTGCCAGCTCGAGGACCTCCTACGAGCAGTACTTC. Translated, it gives CASSRTSYEQYF.

The chain recombines TRBV19 with TRBJ1-5; 8 bases fit TRBD1. The V gene's germline CDR1 is LNHDA and CDR2 SQIVND (reference sequence). The length of the CDR3 is 13 residues. Trimming at V came to 4 bases and at J to 4 bases, leaving 0 bases not matched to a gene. CDR3 bases: TGTGCCAGTAGTAGACAGGGGAATCAGCCCCAGCATTTT. Its translation: CASSRQGNQPQHF.

The rearrangement uses TRBV9 and TRBJ1-2, with TRBD1 as a possible D gene (5 bases). CDR1 SGDLS and CDR2 YYNGEE come from the germline V gene. The V end was cut by 4 bases, the J end by 5 bases, with 18 bases between. The CDR3 is made up of 15 amino acids. The CDR3 DNA reads as TGTGCCAGCAGCCTCCGGCCCGGAGGGGAGTATGGCTACACCTTC. Protein product: CASSLRPGGEYGYTF.

This clonotype has only a few counts. The rearrangement uses TRBV21-1 and TRBJ2-7. TRBV21-1 is listed as a pseudogene. This CDR3 is built from 14 residues. The CDR3 nucleotides are TGTGCCAGCAGCAAAGGGCACACCTCCTACGAGCAGTACTTC. It is translated as CASSKGHTSYEQYF.